The rows below give T cell receptor beta chains drawn from one sample of a study of blood T cell repertoires in COVID-19. Produced via immunoSEQ multiplex PCR; TCRdb's table is partial and in-frame only. Altogether over 100,000 clones are present, approximately 80% being singletons, with the ten largest covering approximately 4.9%. Sample: peripheral blood. Source of these receptors: a woman in her sixties or seventies with acute or convalescent COVID-19. Both conserved end residues are part of each CDR3. The D gene is left open where the match is weak. Expanded clones are given a class, and other clones once, few, many or no size at all.

CASSLRGQGLTYEQYF	TGTGCCAGCAGCTTACGAGGACAGGGCCTAACCTACGAGCAGTACTTC	TRBV7-8	TRBJ2-7	TRBD1	16	NA
CSASVGAVYGYTF	TGCAGTGCTAGTGTGGGGGCTGTCTATGGCTACACCTTC	TRBV20-1	TRBJ1-2	NA	13	NA
CASSEGGITDTQYF	TGTGCCAGCAGTGAGGGCGGGATCACAGATACGCAGTATTTT	TRBV6-1	TRBJ2-3	NA	14	NA
CASSVAGRGGSDTQYF	TGTGCCAGCAGCGTAGCAGGGCGGGGGGGATCAGATACGCAGTATTTT	TRBV9	TRBJ2-3	TRBD2	16	once
CSVEAGRLYNEQFF	TGCAGCGTTGAGGCCGGCAGACTCTACAATGAGCAGTTCTTC	TRBV29-1	TRBJ2-1	NA	14	NA
CASSEGQVGEKLFF	TGTGCCAGCAGCGAGGGACAGGTGGGGGAAAAACTGTTTTTT	TRBV2	TRBJ1-4	TRBD1	14	NA
CATSPAGGVETQYF	TGTGCCACTTCCCCCGCCGGGGGGGTAGAGACCCAGTACTTC	TRBV24-1	TRBJ2-5	TRBD2	14	NA
CASSGQGENTGELFF	TGTGCCAGCAGCGGACAGGGTGAGAACACCGGGGAGCTGTTTTTT	TRBV6-2/TRBV6-3	TRBJ2-2	TRBD1	15	NA
CASSPRPGTERSKNIQYF	TGTGCCAGCTCACCAAGACCTGGGACAGAAAGATCCAAAAACATTCAGTACTTC	TRBV18	TRBJ2-4	TRBD1	18	NA
CASSLGQGGGNTIYF	TGTGCCAGCAGCTTAGGGCAGGGCGGTGGAAACACCATATATTTT	TRBV11-2	TRBJ1-3	NA	15	NA
CASSKGQPNEKLFF	TGTGCCAGCAGCAAGGGACAGCCTAATGAAAAACTGTTTTTT	TRBV6-2/TRBV6-3	TRBJ1-4	TRBD1	14	NA
CASSQASSGVQPQHF	TGCGCCAGCAGCCAAGCGTCTTCGGGGGTTCAGCCCCAGCATTTT	TRBV4-3	TRBJ1-5	NA	15	NA
CASSNDVGQSYGYTF	TGTGCCAGCAGCAATGACGTCGGACAGTCTTATGGCTACACCTTC	TRBV21-1	TRBJ1-2	NA	15	NA
CASRQGTGNTIYF	TGTGCCAGCAGACAGGGAACTGGAAACACCATATATTTT	TRBV2	TRBJ1-3	NA	13	NA
CASSQDSSGNTIYF	TGCGCCAGCAGCCAGGACAGCTCTGGAAACACCATATATTTT	TRBV4-3	TRBJ1-3	NA	14	NA
CATRDRVSNEQFF	TGTGCCACCCGGGACAGGGTGTCCAATGAGCAGTTCTTC	TRBV6-4	TRBJ2-1	TRBD1	13	NA
CASTGQDYGYTF	TGTGCCAGCACCGGACAGGACTATGGCTACACCTTC	TRBV6-5	TRBJ1-2	TRBD1	12	once
CATSREGQGQTEAFF	TGTGCCACCAGCAGAGAGGGACAGGGGCAGACTGAAGCTTTCTTT	TRBV15	TRBJ1-1	TRBD1	15	NA
CASSHRDRHDEKLFF	TGTGCCAGCAGTCACCGGGACAGGCACGATGAAAAACTGTTTTTT	TRBV6-5	TRBJ1-4	TRBD1	15	NA
CASSEGLAGGLLTDTQYF	TGTGCCAGCAGCGAGGGACTAGCGGGGGGGCTTCTGACAGATACGCAGTATTTT	TRBV9	TRBJ2-3	TRBD2	18	NA
CAWSTPLEGRHTF	TGTGCCTGGAGTACCCCCCTGGAGGGTCGGCACACCTTC	TRBV30	TRBJ1-2	NA	13	NA
CATSRVFRGNTEAFF	TGTGCCACCAGCAGAGTTTTTAGGGGTAACACTGAAGCTTTCTTT	TRBV15	TRBJ1-1	NA	15	NA
CASSPLAGGYNEQFF	TGTGCCAGCAGCCCCCTAGCGGGGGGTTACAATGAGCAGTTCTTC	TRBV7-2	TRBJ2-1	TRBD2	15	NA
CASRKPDRVRSYNEQFF	TGTGCCAGCAGAAAGCCCGACAGGGTACGGTCCTACAATGAGCAGTTCTTC	TRBV11-2	TRBJ2-1	TRBD1	17	NA
CASSERSGGSHNEQFF	TGTGCCAGCAGTGAAAGGAGCGGGGGCTCTCACAATGAGCAGTTCTTC	TRBV2	TRBJ2-1	TRBD2	16	NA
CASRGPTEAFF	TGTGCCTCTAGGGGGCCAACTGAAGCTTTCTTT	TRBV30	TRBJ1-1	TRBD1	11	NA
CASSMVPASGNQPQHF	TGTGCCAGTAGTATGGTTCCGGCCTCGGGGAATCAGCCCCAGCATTTT	TRBV19	TRBJ1-5	NA	16	once
CASQYRGYGYTF	TGTGCCAGCCAATACAGGGGTTATGGCTACACCTTC	TRBV12-3/TRBV12-4	TRBJ1-2	TRBD1	12	once
CASSAGGGNTEAFF	TGTGCCAGCTCTGCCGGGGGGGGTAACACTGAAGCTTTCTTT	TRBV18	TRBJ1-1	NA	14	NA
CASCKQEGETQYF	TGTGCCAGCTGCAAACAGGAAGGGGAGACCCAGTACTTC	TRBV9	TRBJ2-5	NA	13	NA
CASSFNRGRGETQYF	TGTGCCAGCAGCTTTAACAGGGGGCGCGGGGAGACCCAGTACTTC	TRBV7-6	TRBJ2-5	TRBD1	15	NA
CASSQVRGYGELFF	TGTGCCAGCAGCCAAGTCCGCGGATACGGGGAGCTGTTTTTT	TRBV3-1/TRBV3-2	TRBJ2-2	NA	14	NA